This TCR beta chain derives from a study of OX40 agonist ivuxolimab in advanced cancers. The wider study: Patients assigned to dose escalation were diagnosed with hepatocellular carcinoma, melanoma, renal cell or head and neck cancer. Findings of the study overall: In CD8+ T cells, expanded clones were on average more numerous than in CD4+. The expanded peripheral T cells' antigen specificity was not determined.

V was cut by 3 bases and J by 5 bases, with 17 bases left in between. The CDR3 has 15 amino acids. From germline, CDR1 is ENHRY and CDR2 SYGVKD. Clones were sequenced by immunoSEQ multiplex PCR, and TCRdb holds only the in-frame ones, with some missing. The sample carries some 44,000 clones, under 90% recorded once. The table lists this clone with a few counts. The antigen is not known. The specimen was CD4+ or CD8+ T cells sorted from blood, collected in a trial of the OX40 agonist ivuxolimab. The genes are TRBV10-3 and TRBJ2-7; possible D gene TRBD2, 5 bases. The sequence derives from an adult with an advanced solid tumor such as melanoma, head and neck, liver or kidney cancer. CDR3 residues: CAISDREDRKNEQYF. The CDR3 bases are TGTGCCATCAGTGATCGGGAAGATCGGAAGAACGAGCAGTACTTC.